Presented here are 28 T cell receptor beta chains from one specimen sequenced in a study of T cells in Graves' hyperthyroidism and ophthalmopathy. From RNA transcripts, TCR beta CDR3 regions were amplified. The HTBI primer set drove a first-round RT-PCR of the TCR CDR3. TCRdb recomputed calls from the multiplex PCR reads with MiXCR, one row per CDR3 protein. In the table there are some 510,000 distinct CDR3 sequences, less than 25% of which are singletons. The source material was blood. Receptor source: a man aged 18 to 29 with Graves' hyperthyroidism.

This clonotype was counted a few times. This rearrangement joins TRBV4-1 to TRBJ2-7; 9 bases line up with TRBD1. Germline V lookup: CDR1 MGHRA, CDR2 YSYEKL. J lost 3 bases, V lost 3 bases, and 6 bases had no gene match. The CDR3 runs to 15 residues. For the CDR3, the DNA is TGCGCCAGCAGCCACAAGACAGGGGGAGACTACGAGCAGTACTTC. Amino acids: CASSHKTGGDYEQYF.

This clonotype was detected ten times or more. V and J are TRBV2 and TRBJ1-5; no clear D gene. Trimming stripped 1 base from V and 0 bases from J, with 7 bases between. Germline V gives CDR1 SNHLY, CDR2 FYNNEI. CDR3 length: 15 amino acids. The CDR3 DNA is TGTGCCAGCAGTGAAGGGCAGGATAGCAATCAGCCCCAGCATTTT. Its protein product is CASSEGQDSNQPQHF.

In its sample, this clonotype was seen many times. V gene TRBV7-8 combines with J gene TRBJ2-5, with TRBD2 identical over 13 bases. There are 17 residues in the CDR3. V lost 4 bases to trimming and J lost 1 base; unmatched junction nucleotides: 6. CDR1 SGHVS and CDR2 FQNEAQ come from the germline V gene. In DNA form, the CDR3 reads TGTGCCAGCAGCTCAGGACTAGCGGGGGTAACCCAAGAGACCCAGTACTTC. This translates into CASSSGLAGVTQETQYF.

The table lists this clonotype with a few counts. The rearrangement links TRBV19 to TRBJ2-4, with D uncertain. Germline V gene sequence: CDR1 LNHDA, CDR2 SQIVND (reference sequence). This CDR3 spans 15 amino acids. V lost 6 bases to trimming and J lost 2 bases, with 14 bases between them. The CDR3 is CASSLPRPTKNIQYF. CDR3 nucleotides: TGTGCCAGTAGCCTCCCTAGGCCAACCAAAAACATTCAGTACTTC.

At least ten counts were recorded for this clonotype. V usage is TRBV20-1 and J usage is TRBJ2-7; no clear D gene. The CDR3 extends over 13 amino acids. Germline V gene sequence: CDR1 DFQATT, CDR2 SNEGSKA (reference sequence). Deletions cut 0 bases from V and 6 bases from J, with 12 bases between. DNA of the CDR3: TGCAGTGCTAGAGATGCTAGGGTTACCGAGCAGTACTTC. Residues: CSARDARVTEQYF.

The chain links TRBV28 to TRBJ1-6; D gene uncertain. CDR1 is MDHEN and CDR2 is SYDVKM in the germline V gene. With 7 bases removed from V and 2 bases from J, the gap between germline ends came to 12 bases. The CDR3 is 15 amino acids. In nucleotides, the CDR3 is TGTGCCAGCATCCCGGCCGGGACCTATAATTCACCCCTCCACTTT. Amino acids: CASIPAGTYNSPLHF.

This clonotype has more than one count but fewer than ten. The rearrangement links TRBV19 to TRBJ2-2; D is unresolved. Germline V CDR1 and CDR2: LNHDA, SQIVND (reference sequence). Trimming shortened V by 0 bases and J by 6 bases, and 5 bases separated the two germline ends. This CDR3 contains 13 residues. CDR3 sequence reads: CASSIDPSGELFF. Here the CDR3 DNA reads TGTGCCAGTAGTATAGATCCATCCGGGGAGCTGTTTTTT.

This clonotype was counted between two and nine times. A junction end diverges from the germline sequence, so it may reflect a read error. This chain uses TRBV20-1 with TRBJ2-2, with 8 nucleotides matching TRBD2. Germline values: CDR1 DFQATT, CDR2 SNEGSKA (reference sequence). The CDR3 contains 16 residues. This chain's CDR3 is CSARVRGGRRTGELFF. The CDR3 DNA reads TGCAGTGCTAGAGTCCGGGGGGGGCGAAGGACCGGGGAGTTGTTTTTT.

This clonotype was detected a few times. The genes are TRBV19 and TRBJ1-2; no clear D gene. This CDR3 is built from 16 residues. Germline lookup yields CDR1 LNHDA and CDR2 SQIVND (reference sequence). With 7 bases removed from V and 3 bases from J, the gap between germline ends came to 21 bases. CDR3 residues: CASTALPGNKDYGYTF. The CDR3 nucleotides read TGTGCCAGTACCGCATTGCCGGGTAATAAGGACTATGGCTACACCTTC.

This clonotype was picked up many times. This rearrangement joins TRBV7-9 to TRBJ1-2, with 7 bases fitting TRBD1. Unmatched junction bases numbered 7, after V lost 5 bases and J lost 4 bases. The CDR3 is 14 residues long. Germline assignment: CDR1 SEHNR and CDR2 FQNEAQ (reference sequence). The CDR3 nucleotides read TGTGCCAGCAGCCAAACCACAGGGGTCTATGGCTACACCTTC. Encoded protein: CASSQTTGVYGYTF.

This clonotype turned up a few times. V and J are TRBV19 and TRBJ2-6, with 9 nucleotides matching TRBD2. The CDR3 has 19 residues. With 6 bases clipped from V and 0 bases from J, the junction kept 12 bases outside the gene matches. Germline lookup yields CDR1 LNHDA and CDR2 SQIVND (reference sequence). For the CDR3, the DNA is TGTGCCAGTAGCCCGGGACTAGCTCAGAGGAGCTCTGGGGCCAACGTCCTGACTTTC. It is translated as CASSPGLAQRSSGANVLTF.

This clonotype was detected a few times. The chain is built from TRBV5-1 and TRBJ2-7; TRBD1 matches 8 bases. V was pared by 4 bases and J by 9 bases, with 6 bases of the junction left unmatched. The CDR3 consists of 12 residues. Germline V gene sequence: CDR1 SGHRS, CDR2 YFSETQ. In DNA form, the CDR3 reads TGCGCCAGCAGCACAGGACAGGGTGCGCAGTACTTC. Its translation is CASSTGQGAQYF.

This clonotype was counted many times. This chain uses TRBV6-2 or TRBV6-3 with TRBJ2-4, with 7 bases fitting TRBD2. The V gene end was trimmed by 6 bases and the J gene end by 7 bases; junction bases not matched to a gene: 12. The CDR3 is 15 amino acids. Germline values: CDR1 MNHEY, CDR2 SVGEGT. This CDR3 reads CASSGIGRGENIQYF. The CDR3 bases are TGTGCCAGCAGCGGGATTGGGAGGGGCGAGAACATTCAGTACTTC.

This sequence joins TRBV5-1 and TRBJ1-3; the match to TRBD1 covers 7 bases. Unmatched junction bases numbered 7, after V lost 3 bases and J lost 1 base. Germline V gives CDR1 SGHRS, CDR2 YFSETQ. The CDR3 covers 16 residues. The CDR3 bases are TGCGCCAGCAGCTATTCAGGGACAGTTTCTGGAAACACCATATATTTT. Translating it yields CASSYSGTVSGNTIYF.

There are many counts of this clonotype. V is TRBV11-2 and J is TRBJ2-7; the D is unclear. Trimming removed 2 bases at V and 7 bases at J, with 15 bases between. The length of the CDR3 is 14 residues. Looked up from germline, CDR1 is SGHAT and CDR2 is FQNNGV. This CDR3 is CASSLQVTMLEQYF. The CDR3, as DNA: TGTGCCAGCAGCTTACAGGTTACGATGTTGGAGCAGTACTTC.

This clonotype has ten or more counts. The chain employs TRBV12-3 or TRBV12-4 and TRBJ1-5, with 7 bases fitting TRBD1. The ends lost 5 bases at V and 3 bases at J; junction bases unmatched: 7. This CDR3 contains 15 residues. Here the CDR3 DNA reads TGTGCCAGCAGTCCCCGGGGACAGCACAATCAGCCCCAGCATTTT. It codes for CASSPRGQHNQPQHF.

This clonotype was seen repeatedly, ten times or more. V gene TRBV7-9 combines with J gene TRBJ1-5; 8 positions agree with TRBD1. Germline-derived CDR1 and CDR2 are SEHNR and FQNEAQ (reference sequence). J lost 2 bases, V lost 4 bases, and 4 bases had no gene match. CDR3 length: 15 amino acids. CDR3 sequence: CASSSDRAGNQPQHF. The CDR3 nucleotides are TGTGCCAGCAGCTCGGACAGGGCGGGCAATCAGCCCCAGCATTTT.

As concerns this clonotype: A read error is possible here, since a much larger clone lies one base away. No conserved phenylalanine or tryptophan is present at the end of the CDR3, so a read error is the likely explanation. The rearrangement joins TRBV7-8 to TRBJ2-2; D uncertain. The V gene's germline CDR1 is SGHVS and CDR2 FQNEAQ. CDR3 size: 15 residues. Deletions cut 3 bases from V and 0 bases from J, with 8 bases between. CDR3 DNA sequence: TGTGCCAGCAGCTTCGGCCGAGCGAACACCGGGGAGCTGTTTGTT. Translation gives CASSFGRANTGELFV.

In its sample, this clonotype was seen many times. The chain links TRBV30 to TRBJ1-5; D is uncertain. V lost 0 bases and J lost 7, with 7 bases in between. Per the germline V gene, CDR1 is GTSNPN and CDR2 is SVGIG (reference sequence). The CDR3 sequence is 12 residues long. CDR3 loop: CAWSVVGQPQHF. The CDR3 DNA follows: TGTGCCTGGAGTGTAGTAGGCCAGCCCCAGCATTTT.

The sample holds many counts of this clonotype. This chain links TRBV5-1 with TRBJ1-1; D perhaps matches TRBD1 (6 bases). CDR1 and CDR2 (germline): SGHRS, YFSETQ. Trimming left V 6 bases short and J 5 bases short, with 17 bases between. The CDR3 has 14 amino acids. The DNA for the CDR3 is TGCGCCAGCACCTCGGACAGTTCGGGGACTGAAGCTTTCTTT. Amino acids: CASTSDSSGTEAFF.

The chain joins TRBV29-1 to TRBJ2-5, with TRBD1 as a possible D gene (6 bases). V was pared by 8 bases and J by 1 base, with 14 bases between. Looked up from germline, CDR1 is SQVTM and CDR2 is ANQGSEA. The CDR3 consists of 13 residues. This CDR3 reads CSTSDSSQETQYF. The CDR3 nucleotides are TGCAGCACCTCGGACAGTAGCCAAGAGACCCAGTACTTC.

This clonotype was seen many times. V gene TRBV19 combines with J gene TRBJ1-2; D is undetermined. V dropped 5 bases and J dropped 0 bases, with 22 bases sitting between them. Germline CDR1 is LNHDA and CDR2 is SQIVND (reference sequence). The CDR3 length is 18 residues. The CDR3 loop reads CASSPGLGRSLSNYGYTF. In DNA form, the CDR3 reads TGTGCCAGTAGTCCAGGACTGGGCCGGTCCCTCTCTAACTATGGCTACACCTTC.

This clonotype has a count of ten or more. The J gene is TRBJ1-5, the V gene TRBV28; D is undetermined. The CDR3 loop spans 14 amino acids. Trimming took 7 bases from V and 3 from J, leaving 13 bases between them. CDR1 and CDR2 (germline): MDHEN, SYDVKM. CDR3 residues: CASTRRRINQPQHF. The CDR3 DNA reads TGTGCCAGCACCCGAAGGCGTATCAATCAGCCCCAGCATTTT.

This clonotype was recorded many times. CDR3 nucleotides: TGCAGTGCTAGGCGACAGGGGGGGGGAAAGGGCACTGAAGCTTTCTTT. This codes for CSARRQGGGKGTEAFF. The V call is TRBV20-1, the J call TRBJ1-1; the match to TRBD1 covers 9 bases. The length of the CDR3 is 16 residues. Losses at the gene ends were 3 bases for V and 4 bases for J; bases not matched to a gene: 12. Germline V gene data show CDR1 as DFQATT and CDR2 as SNEGSKA (reference sequence).

On this clonotype itself: This may be a read error, as it is one base from a much larger clone. The J gene is TRBJ2-4, the V gene TRBV27; TRBD2 matches 7 bases. The CDR3 length is 14 residues. Germline V gene data show CDR1 as MNHEY and CDR2 as SMNVEV (reference sequence). Unmatched junction bases numbered 8, after V lost 5 bases and J lost 7 bases. CDR3 in DNA: TGTGCCAGCAGTCTACTGCGGGGGTTGAACATTCAGTACTTC. Residues: CASSLLRGLNIQYF.

In its sample, this clonotype was seen many times. The chain recombines TRBV28 with TRBJ2-7; TRBD1 matches 7 bases. The junction had 9 bases not matched to a gene; V was cut back by 7 bases and J by 0 bases. Germline V CDR1 and CDR2: MDHEN, SYDVKM. This CDR3 contains 15 residues. The CDR3 bases are TGTGCCAGCACATCGGACAGGTTTGGCTCCTACGAGCAGTACTTC. Amino acids: CASTSDRFGSYEQYF.

The table lists this clonotype with many counts. The chain has TRBV11-2 and TRBJ2-7; D remains unclear. Trimming pared 2 bases from V and 0 bases from J, leaving 8 bases between. The CDR3 is made up of 14 amino acids. CDR1 SGHAT and CDR2 FQNNGV come from the germline V gene. Written as DNA, the CDR3 is TGTGCCAGCAGCTTATTCTCTAGCTCCTACGAGCAGTACTTC. Its protein is CASSLFSSSYEQYF.

This chain connects TRBV27 to TRBJ1-2; D not resolved. Germline CDR1 and CDR2: MNHEY and SMNVEV (reference sequence). The ends were cut back, 3 bases at V and 8 bases at J, with 13 bases in the middle. CDR3 size: 13 residues. CDR3 region: CASSFRQDRGYTF. The CDR3 DNA sequence: TGTGCCAGCAGTTTTAGGCAGGACCGAGGCTACACCTTC.